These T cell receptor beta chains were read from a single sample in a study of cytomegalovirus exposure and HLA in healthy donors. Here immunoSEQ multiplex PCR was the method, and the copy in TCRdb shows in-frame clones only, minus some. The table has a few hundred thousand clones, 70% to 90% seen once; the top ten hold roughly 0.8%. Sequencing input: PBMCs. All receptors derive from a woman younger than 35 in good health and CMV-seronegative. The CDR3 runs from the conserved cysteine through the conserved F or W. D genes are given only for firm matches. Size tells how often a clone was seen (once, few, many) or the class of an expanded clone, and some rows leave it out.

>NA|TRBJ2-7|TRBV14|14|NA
CASSRHQSSYEQYF
TGTGCCAGCAGCCGCCATCAGTCCTCCTACGAGCAGTACTTC
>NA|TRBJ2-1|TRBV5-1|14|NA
CASSPQGSGDEQFF
TGCGCCAGCAGCCCCCAGGGGAGTGGGGATGAGCAGTTCTTC
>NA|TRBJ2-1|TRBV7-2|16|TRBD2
CATEGTSGPAYNEQFF
TGTGCCACGGAGGGGACTAGCGGGCCCGCCTACAATGAGCAGTTCTTC
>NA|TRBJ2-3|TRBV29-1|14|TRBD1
CSDDGQGNTDTQYF
TGCAGCGACGACGGACAGGGAAACACAGATACGCAGTATTTT
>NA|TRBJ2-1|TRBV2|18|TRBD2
CASSANGLAGVGHNEQFF
TGTGCCAGCAGTGCTAATGGTCTAGCGGGAGTAGGGCACAATGAGCAGTTCTTC
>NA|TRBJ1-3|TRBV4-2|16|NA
CASSRRTEGSGNTIYF
TGTGCCAGCAGCCGTCGGACAGAGGGCTCTGGAAACACCATATATTTT
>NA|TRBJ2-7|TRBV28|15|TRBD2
CASSIRLAGGGEQYF
TGTGCCAGCAGTATACGACTAGCGGGAGGTGGCGAGCAGTACTTC
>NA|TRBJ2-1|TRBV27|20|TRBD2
CASSGGGGLAGTSSYNEQFF
TGTGCCAGCAGTGGGGGAGGGGGACTAGCGGGAACTAGCTCCTACAATGAGCAGTTCTTC
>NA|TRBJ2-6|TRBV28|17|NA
CASTFIATGTGANVLTF
TGTGCCAGCACTTTTATCGCCACAGGGACTGGGGCCAACGTCCTGACTTTC
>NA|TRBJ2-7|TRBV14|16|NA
CASSQDRGSFTYEQYF
TGTGCCAGCAGCCAAGATCGCGGTAGTTTCACCTACGAGCAGTACTTC
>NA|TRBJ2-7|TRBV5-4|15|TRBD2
CASSPRLAGPDEQYF
TGTGCCAGCAGCCCCAGACTAGCGGGGCCAGACGAGCAGTACTTC
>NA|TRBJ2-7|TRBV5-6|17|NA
CASNTRRAAHVSYEQYF
TGTGCCAGCAACACCCGGCGGGCGGCTCACGTCTCCTACGAGCAGTACTTC
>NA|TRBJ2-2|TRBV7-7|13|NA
CASSFFDTGELFF
TGTGCCAGCAGCTTTTTCGACACCGGGGAGCTGTTTTTT
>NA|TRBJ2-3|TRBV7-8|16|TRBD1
CASSTSTGGGTDTQYF
TGTGCCAGCAGCACCTCAACAGGGGGCGGCACAGATACGCAGTATTTT
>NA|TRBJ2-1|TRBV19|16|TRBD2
CASSPSGLAGGYEQFF
TGTGCCAGTAGTCCCTCGGGACTAGCGGGAGGTTATGAGCAGTTCTTC
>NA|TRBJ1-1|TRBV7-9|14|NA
CASRLLTTDTEAFF
TGTGCCAGCCGCCTGCTGACGACAGACACTGAAGCTTTCTTT
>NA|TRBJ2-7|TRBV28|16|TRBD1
CASSFGTGGSSYEQYF
TGTGCCAGCAGTTTCGGGACAGGGGGAAGCTCCTACGAGCAGTACTTC
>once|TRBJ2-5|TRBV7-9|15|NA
CASISNGDTQETQYF
TGTGCCAGCATCTCAAATGGGGACACACAAGAGACCCAGTACTTC
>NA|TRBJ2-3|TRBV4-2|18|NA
CASSQMVTGVEGIDTQYF
TGTGCCAGCAGCCAAATGGTCACGGGAGTCGAGGGTATAGATACGCAGTATTTT
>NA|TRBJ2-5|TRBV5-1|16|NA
CASSTGAGDIQETQYF
TGCGCCAGCAGCACCGGAGCCGGAGATATTCAAGAGACCCAGTACTTC
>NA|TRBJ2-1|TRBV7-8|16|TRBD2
CATREASGDSYNEQFF
TGTGCCACCAGAGAAGCTAGCGGCGATTCCTACAATGAGCAGTTCTTC
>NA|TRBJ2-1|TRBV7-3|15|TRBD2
CASSFSGDPYNEQFF
TGTGCCAGCAGTTTTAGCGGGGATCCATACAATGAGCAGTTCTTC
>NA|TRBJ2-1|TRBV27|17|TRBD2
CASSSTSGAFSYNEQFF
TGTGCCAGCAGTTCGACTAGCGGGGCCTTCTCCTACAATGAGCAGTTCTTC
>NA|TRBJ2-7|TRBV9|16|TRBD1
CASSQGGGTADHEQYF
TGTGCCAGCAGCCAAGGAGGTGGGACAGCGGACCACGAGCAGTACTTC
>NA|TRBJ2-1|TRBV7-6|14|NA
CASSLGTRYNEQFF
TGTGCCAGCAGCTTAGGGACAAGATACAATGAGCAGTTCTTC
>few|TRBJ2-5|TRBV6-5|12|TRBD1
CATQTGRETQYF
TGTGCCACCCAGACAGGGCGAGAGACCCAGTACTTC
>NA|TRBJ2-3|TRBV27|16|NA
CASSPLEGAGTDTQYF
TGTGCCAGCAGTCCCTTGGAGGGGGCAGGTACAGATACGCAGTATTTT
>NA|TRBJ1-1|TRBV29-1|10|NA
CSGLGEEAFF
TGCAGCGGCCTGGGAGAGGAAGCTTTCTTT
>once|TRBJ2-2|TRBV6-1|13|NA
CASSGWSSGELFF
TGTGCCAGCTCAGGTTGGTCCTCCGGGGAGCTGTTTTTT
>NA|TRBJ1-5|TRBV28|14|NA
CASTPTEQYQPQHF
TGTGCCAGCACCCCGACAGAACAATATCAGCCCCAGCATTTT
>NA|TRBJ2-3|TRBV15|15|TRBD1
CATSPGQGSSDTQYF
TGTGCCACCAGTCCCGGACAGGGATCGTCAGATACGCAGTATTTT
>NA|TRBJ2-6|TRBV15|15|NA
CATSRVGAGANVLTF
TGTGCCACCAGCAGAGTCGGGGCTGGGGCCAACGTCCTGACTTTC
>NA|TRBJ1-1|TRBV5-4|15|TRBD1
CASSPRTGRKTEAFF
TGTGCCAGCAGCCCACGGACAGGGAGGAAAACTGAAGCTTTCTTT
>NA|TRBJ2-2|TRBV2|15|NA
CASMKIEVGTGELFF
TGTGCCAGCATGAAGATTGAGGTGGGCACCGGGGAGCTGTTTTTT
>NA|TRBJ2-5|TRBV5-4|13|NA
CASSLRGKETQYF
TGTGCCAGCAGCTTGCGGGGGAAAGAGACCCAGTACTTC
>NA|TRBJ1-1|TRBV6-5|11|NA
CASSFHLRAFF
TGTGCCAGCAGTTTCCACTTAAGAGCTTTCTTT
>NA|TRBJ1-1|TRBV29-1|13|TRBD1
CSADYDRDAEAFF
TGCAGCGCGGATTACGACAGGGACGCTGAAGCTTTCTTT
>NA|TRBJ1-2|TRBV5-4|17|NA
CASSLGGLQAGVYGYTF
TGTGCCAGCAGCTTGGGGGGGCTACAGGCCGGAGTCTATGGCTACACCTTC
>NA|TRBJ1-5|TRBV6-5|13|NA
CASRQGLNQPQHF
TGTGCCAGCAGGCAGGGGCTCAATCAGCCCCAGCATTTT
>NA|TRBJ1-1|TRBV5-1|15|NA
CASSLVEGGNTEAFF
TGCGCCAGCAGCTTGGTGGAGGGAGGGAACACTGAAGCTTTCTTT
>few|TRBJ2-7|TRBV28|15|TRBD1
CASSLYRTGDYEQYF
TGTGCCAGCAGCTTATACCGGACAGGAGACTACGAGCAGTACTTC
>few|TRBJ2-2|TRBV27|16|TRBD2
CASGLAGGVGTGELFF
TGTGCCAGCGGACTAGCGGGAGGTGTAGGCACCGGGGAGCTGTTTTTT
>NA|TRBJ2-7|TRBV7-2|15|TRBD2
CASSPWTSSTYEQYF
TGTGCCAGCAGCCCCTGGACTAGCTCAACCTACGAGCAGTACTTC
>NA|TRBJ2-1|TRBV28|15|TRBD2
CASSSLAGVGNEQFF
TGTGCCAGCAGCTCCCTTGCGGGAGTCGGCAATGAGCAGTTCTTC
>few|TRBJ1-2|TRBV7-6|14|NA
CASSPAGGGYGYTF
TGTGCCAGCAGCCCGGCCGGGGGGGGCTATGGCTACACCTTC
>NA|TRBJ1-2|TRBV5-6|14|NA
CASSLASTWYGYTF
TGTGCCAGCAGCTTGGCTTCTACCTGGTATGGCTACACCTTC
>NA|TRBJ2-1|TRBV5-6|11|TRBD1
CASSFRTGTFF
TGTGCCAGCAGTTTCCGGACAGGGACGTTCTTC
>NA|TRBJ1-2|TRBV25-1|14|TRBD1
CASSPLDRGYGYTF
TGTGCCAGCAGTCCGCTTGACAGGGGCTATGGCTACACCTTC
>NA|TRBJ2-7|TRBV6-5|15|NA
CASSLTAGSSYEQYF
TGTGCCAGCTCCCTTACCGCGGGGAGCTCCTACGAGCAGTACTTC
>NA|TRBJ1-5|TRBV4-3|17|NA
CASSQDQGGATNQPQHF
TGCGCCAGCAGCCAAGATCAGGGAGGGGCCACGAATCAGCCCCAGCATTTT
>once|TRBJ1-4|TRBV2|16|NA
CASSSDENGLNEKLFF
TGTGCCAGCAGTTCCGACGAGAACGGACTGAATGAAAAACTGTTTTTT
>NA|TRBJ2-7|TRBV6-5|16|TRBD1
CASSSYPGTGDYEQYF
TGTGCCAGCAGTTCCTACCCCGGGACAGGGGATTACGAGCAGTACTTC
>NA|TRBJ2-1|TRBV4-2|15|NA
CASSQDALGGNEQFF
TGTGCCAGCAGCCAAGATGCTCTAGGGGGCAATGAGCAGTTCTTC
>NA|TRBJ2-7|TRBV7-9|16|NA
CASSLLLAGGSYEQYF
TGTGCCAGCAGCTTACTGCTGGCGGGCGGTTCCTACGAGCAGTACTTC